The next 26 T cell receptor beta chains were all read from a single sample in a study of T-cell reconstitution after alpha-beta-depleted transplantation in children. During its preparation, the TCRbeta library received unique molecular identifiers. MiXCR, run by TCRdb on the PCR reads, gives a single entry per CDR3 protein. The sample consists of some 220,000 distinct CDR3 sequences, roughly a tenth of them appearing once. This material consisted of PBMCs from the stem cell graft donor, taken from the stem cell graft. These receptors came from a human donor who donated a stem cell graft to a child with acute lymphoblastic leukemia.

This clonotype has only a few counts. V gene TRBV20-1 combines with J gene TRBJ1-2, with D possibly TRBD1 on 6 matching bases. Germline CDR1 and CDR2: DFQATT and SNEGSKA (reference sequence). The CDR3 consists of 11 residues. The V end was cut by 5 bases, the J end by 9 bases, with 13 bases between. The DNA of the CDR3 is TGCAGTGCTCTGACAGGAGGAAGCTACACCTTC. Encoded protein: CSALTGGSYTF.

This clonotype was counted between two and nine times. This chain joins TRBV5-5 and TRBJ1-4, with 7 bases aligning to TRBD1. Germline CDR1 reads SGHKS; CDR2 reads YYEKEE (reference sequence). CDR3 length: 16 residues. Trimming cost V 4 bases and J 8 bases; bases outside gene matches: 14. The CDR3 is CASSLEPRQGNEKLFF. The CDR3 nucleotides read TGTGCCAGCAGCCTCGAGCCCCGACAGGGAAACGAAAAACTGTTTTTT.

The genes are TRBV12-3 or TRBV12-4 and TRBJ1-1; D unclear. The CDR3 is 16 residues long. V lost 5 bases and J lost 5, with 21 bases in between. As DNA, the CDR3 is TGTGCCAGCAGTCATCCGGGCCCCGGGTGGTGGACTGAAGCTTTCTTT. This encodes CASSHPGPGWWTEAFF.

The V gene is TRBV27, the J gene TRBJ2-7, with 7 bases aligning to TRBD2. Germline values: CDR1 MNHEY, CDR2 SMNVEV (reference sequence). With 3 bases clipped from V and 0 bases from J, the junction kept 8 bases outside the gene matches. The CDR3 spans 16 residues. Here the CDR3 DNA reads TGTGCCAGCAGTTTGGGGGGGGGGATCAGCTCCTACGAGCAGTACTTC. As protein: CASSLGGGISSYEQYF.

This chain joins TRBV20-1 and TRBJ1-2, with D possibly matching TRBD1 (5 bases). This CDR3 has 13 amino acids. Germline V lookup: CDR1 DFQATT, CDR2 SNEGSKA (reference sequence). V lost 6 bases and J 2 bases, leaving 13 bases between the germline ends. CDR3 DNA sequence: TGCAGTGCCAGGAGGGGAGCGAACTATGGCTACACCTTC. This sequence encodes CSARRGANYGYTF.

This clonotype was seen at least ten times. This chain's CDR3 is CASSLEAERSEQYF. The CDR3 DNA is TGCGCCAGCAGCTTGGAGGCCGAAAGGAGCGAGCAGTACTTC. The genes are TRBV5-1 and TRBJ2-7; no definite D call. Germline V gene lookup returns CDR1 SGHRS and CDR2 YFSETQ. This CDR3 has 14 amino acids. V shed 0 bases and J shed 6 bases, with 13 bases lying between them. Together with reference TRBV5-1 and TRBJ2-7, the CDR3 gives the full variable domain: KAGVTQTPRYLIKTRGQQVTLSCSPISGHRSVSWYQQTPGQGLQFLFEYFSETQRNKGNFPGRFSGRQFSNSRSEMNVSTLELGDSALYLCASSLEAERSEQYFGPGTRLTVT.

This clonotype was seen more than once but under ten times. A read error may account for a junction end that differs from germline. V usage is TRBV4-3 and J usage is TRBJ1-1; D unresolved. The CDR3 has 14 amino acids. Per the germline V gene, CDR1 is LGHNA and CDR2 is YSLEER. DNA of the CDR3: TGCGCCAGCAGCCTCTCCTTACTGGTATCTTTGGAAGCTTTC. Protein sequence: CASSLSLLVSLEAF.

This clonotype occurred many times. The rearrangement links TRBV5-1 to TRBJ2-3; no clear D gene. V was cut by 4 bases and J by 5 bases, with 8 bases left in between. Germline CDR1 and CDR2: SGHRS and YFSETQ. The CDR3 covers 12 residues. CDR3 DNA: TGCGCCAGCAGCCTATACCTAGATACGCAGTATTTT. It is translated as CASSLYLDTQYF. Together with reference TRBV5-1 and TRBJ2-3, the CDR3 gives the full variable domain: KAGVTQTPRYLIKTRGQQVTLSCSPISGHRSVSWYQQTPGQGLQFLFEYFSETQRNKGNFPGRFSGRQFSNSRSEMNVSTLELGDSALYLCASSLYLDTQYFGPGTRLTVL.

This clonotype is medium-sized within its sample. The chain is built from TRBV3-1 and TRBJ2-6; TRBD1 aligns across 7 bases. With 4 bases clipped from V and 2 bases from J, the junction kept 8 bases outside the gene matches. The CDR3 sequence is 17 residues long. Germline lookup yields CDR1 LGHDT and CDR2 YNNKEL (reference sequence). The CDR3 sequence is CASSRRRGGTGANVLTF. In DNA form, the CDR3 reads TGTGCCAGCAGCCGACGAAGAGGGGGCACTGGGGCCAACGTCCTGACTTTC.

This clonotype appeared once. The CDR3 bases are TGCGCCAGCAGCCCCGGGCCAGGCGGTACGCAGTATTTT. Its translation: CASSPGPGGTQYF. The genes are TRBV10-1 and TRBJ2-3, with unresolved D. This CDR3 contains 13 residues. With 6 bases removed from V and 8 bases from J, the gap between germline ends came to 15 bases. Germline V gene lookup returns CDR1 WNHNN and CDR2 SYGVQD (reference sequence).

This clonotype was detected ten times or more. The genes are TRBV12-3 or TRBV12-4 and TRBJ2-2; D remains unclear. V was trimmed by 6 bases and J by 6 bases, leaving 11 bases between them. CDR3 length equals 13 residues. CDR3 in amino acids: CASSKESAGELFF. DNA of the CDR3: TGTGCCAGCAGCAAGGAGTCAGCCGGGGAGCTGTTTTTT.

The V gene is TRBV7-9, the J gene TRBJ1-1, with D perhaps TRBD1 (6 bases). The germline CDR1 and CDR2 sequences are SEHNR and FQNEAQ (reference sequence). With 3 bases removed from V and 5 bases from J, the gap between germline ends came to 10 bases. This CDR3 spans 13 amino acids. The CDR3 DNA reads as TGTGCCAGCAGCTTGAAGGGGGAGACTGAAGCTTTCTTT. Protein product: CASSLKGETEAFF.

This clonotype has ten or more counts. The CDR3 spells CASSQEGGDQPQHF. Here the CDR3 DNA reads TGCGCCAGCAGCCAAGAGGGGGGGGATCAGCCCCAGCATTTT. The chain joins TRBV4-3 to TRBJ1-5, with D perhaps TRBD1 (5 bases). Germline CDR1 LGHNA, CDR2 YSLEER. V lost 0 bases and J 5 bases, leaving 8 bases between the germline ends. This CDR3 is 14 amino acids long.

In its sample, this clonotype was seen many times. The rearrangement uses TRBV20-1 and TRBJ2-1; the D gene is possibly TRBD1 (6 bases). Germline values: CDR1 DFQATT, CDR2 SNEGSKA (reference sequence). CDR3 length: 17 residues. The V end lost 0 bases, the J end lost 0 bases, and 15 bases lay between the germline ends. CDR3 nucleotide sequence: TGCAGTGCTAGAGATACCAGGGGCCCTAGCTCCTACAATGAGCAGTTCTTC. This gives the protein CSARDTRGPSSYNEQFF.

This rearrangement joins TRBV5-1 to TRBJ2-7; D may correspond to TRBD1 or TRBD2 (5 bases each). CDR1 SGHRS and CDR2 YFSETQ come from the germline V gene. V was pared by 0 bases and J by 6 bases, with 13 bases between. This CDR3 contains 14 residues. The CDR3 protein is CASSLGDLLGEQYF. The CDR3 nucleotides read TGCGCCAGCAGCTTGGGGGACCTGCTGGGCGAGCAGTACTTC.

This chain links TRBV29-1 with TRBJ1-1, with D perhaps matching TRBD1 (5 bases). This CDR3 has 13 residues. V dropped 7 bases and J dropped 3 bases, with 15 bases sitting between them. CDR1 and CDR2 from the germline V gene are SQVTM and ANQGSEA. CDR3 nucleotide sequence: TGCAGCGGGGCGGGGGATGAGGACACTGAAGCTTTCTTT. Amino acids: CSGAGDEDTEAFF.

The chain links TRBV7-2 to TRBJ1-2; a possible D gene is TRBD1 (6 bases). The CDR3 length is 15 residues. Germline CDR1 reads SGHTA; CDR2 reads FQGNSA. Trimming left V 3 bases short and J 7 bases short, with 18 bases between. Here the CDR3 reads CASSFSMTGTAGYTF. In DNA, the CDR3 is TGTGCCAGCAGCTTTAGTATGACAGGAACGGCTGGCTACACCTTC.

This clonotype was observed a handful of times. The chain carries TRBV20-1 and TRBJ2-3, with TRBD2 matching 11 bases. The V gene end was trimmed by 0 bases and the J gene end by 2 bases; junction bases not matched to a gene: 7. This CDR3 contains 17 residues. From germline, CDR1 is DFQATT and CDR2 SNEGSKA (reference sequence). The CDR3 DNA reads as TGCAGTGCTAGAGACTATGGGACTAGCGGAAACACAGATACGCAGTATTTT. It yields the protein CSARDYGTSGNTDTQYF.

As to this clonotype: The junction differs from germline at one of its ends, possibly a read error. The gene calls are TRBV20-1 and TRBJ2-5; 7 bases fit TRBD1. Per germline, CDR1 DFQATT and CDR2 SNEGSKA (reference sequence). This CDR3 comprises 16 residues. The CDR3 spells CIARSPTGENQETQYF. Written as DNA, the CDR3 is TGCATTGCTAGATCCCCCACAGGGGAGAACCAAGAGACCCAGTACTTC.

This clonotype was observed at least ten times. Here the CDR3 reads CAISESIQTQYF. As DNA, the CDR3 is TGTGCCATCAGTGAGTCGATACAGACCCAGTACTTC. The chain recombines TRBV10-3 with TRBJ2-5; D gene ambiguous. From germline, CDR1 is ENHRY and CDR2 SYGVKD. This CDR3 region has 12 residues. V was pared by 0 bases and J by 6 bases, with 5 bases between.

The chain joins TRBV6-1 to TRBJ1-2, with 8 bases aligning to TRBD1. V lost 2 bases to trimming and J lost 8 bases; unmatched junction nucleotides: 7. The CDR3 runs to 14 residues. Germline-derived CDR1 and CDR2 are MNHNS and SASEGT. CDR3 DNA sequence: TGTGCCAGCAGTGAATTTAAGACAGGGGTCGGCTACACCTTC. Its protein is CASSEFKTGVGYTF.

V and J are TRBV29-1 and TRBJ1-1; a possible D gene is TRBD1 (6 bases). V was shortened by 5 bases and J by 7 bases, with 11 bases between the two germline ends. There are 11 residues in the CDR3. CDR1 is SQVTM, CDR2 ANQGSEA, per germline. The CDR3 DNA reads as TGCAGCGTTCGGGACACTAGTGAAGCTTTCTTT. This encodes CSVRDTSEAFF.

This clonotype came up many times. The V and J genes are TRBV12-3 or TRBV12-4 and TRBJ1-3; D may be TRBD1 (5 bases). V shed 4 bases and J shed 2 bases, with 9 bases lying between them. The CDR3 extends over 14 amino acids. This CDR3 reads CASSSVGAGNTIYF. Written as DNA, the CDR3 is TGTGCCAGCAGTTCGGTAGGGGCTGGAAACACCATATATTTT.

This clonotype was counted between two and nine times. The rearrangement links TRBV10-3 to TRBJ1-5; possibly TRBD1 for D (6 bases). CDR3 length: 14 amino acids. Trimming shortened V by 0 bases and J by 6 bases, and 9 bases separated the two germline ends. The germline V gene encodes CDR1 ENHRY and CDR2 SYGVKD. The CDR3 spells CAISESQGTQPQHF. The CDR3 DNA is TGTGCCATCAGTGAGTCACAGGGAACTCAGCCCCAGCATTTT.

V and J are TRBV21-1 and TRBJ2-7; the listed D gene, TRBD2, was not tested against the DNA. TRBV21-1 is annotated as a pseudogene. CDR3 size: 18 residues. This CDR3 reads CASSKISKLGGGTYEQYF. DNA of the CDR3: TGTGCCAGCAGCAAAATCAGTAAGCTAGGCGGCGGGACCTACGAGCAGTACTTC.

This clonotype was counted only a few times. V is TRBV13 and J is TRBJ2-7; TRBD1 matches at 9 bases. The CDR3 has 15 amino acids. Trimming at V came to 6 bases and at J to 7 bases, leaving 13 bases not matched to a gene. From germline, CDR1 is PRHDT and CDR2 FYEKMQ (reference sequence). The CDR3 DNA reads as TGTGCCAGCAGGGATCAGGGGACAGGGTTTTTTGAGCAGTACTTC. It translates to CASRDQGTGFFEQYF.